The 32 T cell receptor beta chains listed next were all sequenced from one sample in a study of T cell responses to AZD1222 COVID-19 vaccine. TCRdb's table, derived via immunoSEQ multiplex PCR, lists solely in-frame clones and lacks some. The repertoire consists of 120,000 or so clones, with roughly 84% occurring once and the leading ten covering around 9.4%. The sequencing here drew on peripheral blood, taken on day 0 of AZD1222 vaccination. The source is an adult in good health.

This chain uses TRBV19 with TRBJ2-2; D is undetermined. Looked up from germline, CDR1 is LNHDA and CDR2 is SQIVND (reference sequence). The CDR3 is made up of 14 amino acids. V was shortened by 3 bases and J by 5 bases, with 10 bases between the two germline ends. CDR3 sequence: CASSIGLGTGELFF. The CDR3 nucleotides read TGTGCCAGTAGTATTGGTTTGGGGACCGGGGAGCTGTTTTTT.

This clone is a singleton in its sample. V is TRBV7-2 and J is TRBJ2-5; possible D gene TRBD1, 7 bases. Germline values: CDR1 SGHTA, CDR2 FQGNSA. V was clipped by 5 bases and J by 4 bases, with 17 bases between them. The CDR3 covers 15 residues. This CDR3 reads CASSPIRGAGETQYF. DNA of the CDR3: TGTGCCAGCAGCCCAATCAGGGGGGCGGGAGAGACCCAGTACTTC.

The V gene is TRBV7-2, the J gene TRBJ1-4, with D uncertain. This CDR3 region has 16 residues. Germline CDR1 and CDR2: SGHTA and FQGNSA. V was cut by 5 bases and J by 0 bases, with 13 bases left in between. CDR3 loop: CASSPTPRATNEKLFF. The CDR3 nucleotides read TGTGCCAGCAGCCCAACCCCTCGGGCAACTAATGAAAAACTGTTTTTT. The entire variable domain, with the rest obtained from reference TRBV7-2 and TRBJ1-4, is as follows: GAGVSQSPSNKVTEKGKDVELRCDPISGHTALYWYRQSLGQGLEFLIYFQGNSAPDKSGLPSDRFSAERTGGSVSTLTIQRTQQEDSAVYLCASSPTPRATNEKLFFGSGTQLSVL.

A single count supports this clone. The chain is built from TRBV27 and TRBJ2-2; 8 bases match TRBD2. This CDR3 is 15 amino acids long. V was pared by 1 base and J by 7 bases, with 5 bases of the junction left unmatched. CDR1 is MNHEY, CDR2 SMNVEV, per germline (reference sequence). The CDR3 bases are TGTGCCAGCAGTTTATTACTAGCGGTGGGCGGGGAGCTGTTTTTT. This encodes CASSLLLAVGGELFF.

The chain carries TRBV7-9 and TRBJ1-6, with D perhaps matching TRBD1 (5 bases). This CDR3 spans 18 amino acids. The germline V gene encodes CDR1 SEHNR and CDR2 FQNEAQ (reference sequence). V gave up 1 base and J gave up 1 base, with 14 bases separating them. In DNA form, the CDR3 reads TGTGCCAGCAGCTTAGTCATCGGGGCAGGATCCTATAATTCACCCCTCCACTTT. Translating it yields CASSLVIGAGSYNSPLHF.

The chain couples TRBV6-2 or TRBV6-3 to TRBJ1-1; TRBD1 is a possible D gene (5 bases). The germline V gene has CDR1 MNHEY and CDR2 SVGEGT. V gave up 4 bases and J gave up 11 bases, with 14 bases separating them. The CDR3 sequence is 12 residues long. The chain's CDR3 is CASSLGQAVAFF. CDR3 coding DNA: TGTGCCAGCAGTTTGGGGCAGGCTGTGGCTTTCTTT.

V gene TRBV5-5 combines with J gene TRBJ2-4, with 8 bases lining up with TRBD2. CDR1 and CDR2 (germline): SGHKS, YYEKEE (reference sequence). Trimming cost V 4 bases and J 7 bases; bases outside gene matches: 13. CDR3 length: 16 amino acids. As DNA, the CDR3 is TGTGCCAGCAGCCAAGCCCCGAGCGGGGGAGGTAACATTCAGTACTTC. This codes for CASSQAPSGGGNIQYF.

This chain links TRBV11-2 with TRBJ1-1; D is uncertain. The CDR3 runs to 16 residues. CDR1 and CDR2 (germline): SGHAT, FQNNGV. The V and J ends lost 2 bases and 3 bases respectively, with 16 bases between them. The CDR3 reads CASSLSSQIRDTEAFF. The CDR3 DNA reads as TGTGCCAGCAGCTTATCGTCTCAGATAAGGGACACTGAAGCTTTCTTT.

The CDR3 loop is CAGRGNAYNEQFF. The DNA for the CDR3 is TGTGCGGGACGGGGGAACGCCTACAATGAGCAGTTCTTC. The chain recombines TRBV2 with TRBJ2-1; D might be TRBD2 (6 bases). Germline CDR1 SNHLY, CDR2 FYNNEI. CDR3 size: 13 residues.

This rearrangement joins TRBV11-3 to TRBJ2-1; D is undetermined. CDR3 size: 17 residues. CDR1 and CDR2 (germline): SGHNT, YENEEA. V shed 2 bases and J shed 3 bases, with 17 bases lying between them. The CDR3: CASSLSWLGAGYNEQFF. The CDR3 coding sequence is TGTGCCAGCAGCTTAAGCTGGCTAGGTGCCGGCTACAATGAGCAGTTCTTC.

DNA for the CDR3: TGTGCCAGCAGTTACTCCGGGACAGGGCGATCACCCCTCCACTTT. Protein sequence: CASSYSGTGRSPLHF. This chain uses TRBV6-5 with TRBJ1-6; 9 bases agree with TRBD1. Germline V gives CDR1 MNHEY, CDR2 SVGAGI. With V trimmed by 0 bases and J by 10 bases, 4 bases remained unmatched. CDR3 length equals 15 residues.

To note about this clone: Other DNA sequences of this sample code for an identical CDR3. The rearrangement uses TRBV3-1 (or the pseudogene TRBV3-2) and TRBJ2-7, with 14 bases fitting TRBD2. Germline V gene data show CDR1 as LGHDT and CDR2 as YNNKEL (reference sequence). CDR3 length: 15 residues. Trimming at V came to 3 bases and at J to 3 bases, leaving 1 base not matched to a gene. The CDR3 is CASSQGLAGDYEQYF. The CDR3 nucleotides are TGTGCCAGCAGCCAGGGACTAGCGGGGGACTACGAGCAGTACTTC.

This chain links TRBV20-1 with TRBJ2-7; tentative D call: TRBD1 (5 bases). The CDR3 has 12 amino acids. Trimming pared 3 bases from V and 4 bases from J, leaving 10 bases between. The germline V gene has CDR1 DFQATT and CDR2 SNEGSKA (reference sequence). The CDR3 region has the DNA TGCAGTGCTAGTTTACAGGAGTACGAGCAGTACTTC. It encodes CSASLQEYEQYF.

The chain has TRBV5-4 and TRBJ1-4; TRBD1 is a possible D gene (5 bases). Trimming left V 3 bases short and J 8 bases short, with 14 bases between. This CDR3 comprises 14 residues. Germline V gene data show CDR1 as SGHNT and CDR2 as YYREEE (reference sequence). The CDR3 is CASSSRDGMEKLFF. CDR3 DNA sequence: TGTGCCAGCAGCTCGAGGGACGGGATGGAAAAACTGTTTTTT. The full variable domain, completed using reference TRBV5-4 and TRBJ1-4, is ETGVTQSPTHLIKTRGQQVTLRCSSQSGHNTVSWYQQALGQGPQFIFQYYREEENGRGNFPPRFSGLQFPNYSSELNVNALELDDSALYLCASSSRDGMEKLFFGSGTQLSVL.

This chain joins TRBV9 and TRBJ2-1; TRBD2 matches 7 bases. CDR1 is SGDLS, CDR2 YYNGEE, per germline. This CDR3 comprises 15 residues. Trimming removed 4 bases from V and 4 bases from J; junction bases left unmatched: 8. CDR3 nucleotide sequence: TGTGCCAGCAGCATTAGTGGGGGGGTATACAATGAGCAGTTCTTC. Translating gives CASSISGGVYNEQFF.

The gene calls are TRBV24-1 and TRBJ2-6, with TRBD1 as a possible D gene (5 bases). The germline CDR1 and CDR2 sequences are KGHDR and SFDVKD. CDR3 size: 16 residues. Trimming stripped 4 bases from V and 4 bases from J, with 13 bases between. The chain's CDR3 is CATSDPPGAGANVLTF. The CDR3 coding sequence is TGTGCCACCAGTGACCCTCCTGGGGCCGGGGCCAACGTCCTGACTTTC.

The V and J genes are TRBV10-3 and TRBJ1-5, with 10 bases lining up with TRBD1. The CDR3 covers 13 residues. CDR1 is ENHRY and CDR2 is SYGVKD in the germline V gene. Germline trimming cut 4 bases from V and 8 bases from J; bases unmatched to any gene: 2. CDR3 nucleotides: TGTGCCATCAGTGGACAGGGGGCCAAGCCCCAGCATTTT. Its protein product is CAISGQGAKPQHF.

The V and J genes are TRBV10-3 and TRBJ2-7, with no clear D. The germline gives CDR1 ENHRY, CDR2 SYGVKD. The CDR3 consists of 14 residues. Trimming pared 6 bases from V and 1 base from J, leaving 13 bases between. CDR3 residues: CAIREPALSYEQYF. The CDR3 DNA is TGTGCCATCAGGGAGCCCGCTCTTTCCTACGAGCAGTACTTC.

The rearrangement uses TRBV29-1 and TRBJ1-1; D uncertain. CDR3 length: 11 amino acids. Germline CDR1 reads SQVTM; CDR2 reads ANQGSEA. Trimming removed 5 bases from V and 0 bases from J, with 4 bases in between. The CDR3 DNA reads TGCAGCGTTCAGTTGAACACTGAAGCTTTCTTT. This gives the protein CSVQLNTEAFF.

CDR3 in amino acids: CASSPGQGEGRSNQPQHF. The CDR3 nucleotides read TGCGCCAGCAGCCCCGGACAGGGAGAGGGAAGGAGCAATCAGCCCCAGCATTTT. The J gene is TRBJ1-5, the V gene TRBV5-1, with 8 bases matching TRBD1. Germline V gives CDR1 SGHRS, CDR2 YFSETQ. Losses at the gene ends were 4 bases for V and 1 base for J; bases not matched to a gene: 13. This CDR3 spans 18 amino acids.

V usage is TRBV24-1 and J usage is TRBJ1-1; 9 bases are shared with TRBD1. Germline V CDR1 and CDR2: KGHDR, SFDVKD. The length of the CDR3 is 14 residues. V lost 5 bases and J lost 6; bases outside the gene matches: 6. The CDR3 nucleotides are TGTGCCACCAGTGGACGAACAGGGGGCTCTGAAGCTTTCTTT. Residues: CATSGRTGGSEAFF.

The gene calls are TRBV6-2 or TRBV6-3 and TRBJ2-3; D is possibly TRBD2 (6 bases). The CDR3 loop spans 16 amino acids. V lost 6 bases and J lost 0, with 16 bases in between. Looked up from germline, CDR1 is MNHEY and CDR2 is SVGEGT. CDR3 coding DNA: TGTGCCAGCAGCCGCCGGGTAGCGGCTAGCACAGATACGCAGTATTTT. Protein: CASSRRVAASTDTQYF.

This clone was counted only a few times. CDR3 bases: TGTGCCAGCAGCTTAACCCGAGAACAGCCCCAGCATTTT. This encodes CASSLTREQPQHF. The chain recombines TRBV7-8 with TRBJ1-5, with no clear D. V was shortened by 2 bases and J by 7 bases, with 9 bases between the two germline ends. The CDR3 is 13 residues long. CDR1 is SGHVS, CDR2 FQNEAQ, per germline.

The V and J genes are TRBV6-6 and TRBJ2-7; 10 nucleotides line up with TRBD1. The CDR3 runs to 18 residues. Germline CDR1 reads MNHNY; CDR2 reads SVGAGI (reference sequence). V gave up 5 bases and J gave up 2 bases; unmatched junction bases: 15. CDR3 region: CASSRSGQGSGATYEQYF. CDR3 sequence (DNA): TGTGCCAGCAGTCGCTCGGGACAGGGGAGCGGCGCGACCTACGAGCAGTACTTC.

The rearrangement links TRBV3-1 (or the pseudogene TRBV3-2) to TRBJ2-1, with D uncertain. V lost 4 bases to trimming and J lost 0 bases, with 13 bases between them. Germline CDR1 is LGHDT and CDR2 is YNNKEL (reference sequence). The CDR3 runs 16 residues. The CDR3 nucleotides are TGTGCCAGCAGCCCCCTTGGAGAGGCCTCCTACAATGAGCAGTTCTTC. Its protein is CASSPLGEASYNEQFF.

The rearrangement links TRBV29-1 to TRBJ1-2; D possibly corresponds to TRBD1 (6 bases). Trimming removed 0 bases at V and 3 bases at J, with 11 bases between. The length of the CDR3 is 14 residues. Germline V gives CDR1 SQVTM, CDR2 ANQGSEA. CDR3 sequence: CSVEDQGKYYGYTF. For the CDR3, the DNA is TGCAGCGTTGAAGATCAGGGGAAGTACTATGGCTACACCTTC.

The chain carries TRBV6-1 and TRBJ1-2; 11 bases match TRBD1. V was clipped by 3 bases and J by 8 bases; unmatched bases: 5. This CDR3 region has 14 residues. CDR1 and CDR2 (germline): MNHNS, SASEGT. CDR3 in amino acids: CASSEDRGLGGYTF. CDR3 bases: TGTGCCAGCAGTGAGGACAGGGGGCTGGGAGGCTACACCTTC.

This rearrangement joins TRBV19 to TRBJ2-7; D might be TRBD1 or TRBD2, each matching 5 bases. The V gene lost 3 bases and the J gene lost 6 bases, with 18 bases spanning the gap. This CDR3 comprises 15 residues. Germline CDR1 is LNHDA and CDR2 is SQIVND (reference sequence). Here the CDR3 reads CASSISDRPGAEQYF. DNA for the CDR3: TGTGCCAGTAGTATCAGCGACCGACCCGGGGCCGAGCAGTACTTC.

The chain joins TRBV5-4 to TRBJ1-1, with D perhaps matching TRBD1 (6 bases). The germline gives CDR1 SGHNT, CDR2 YYREEE (reference sequence). The CDR3 loop spans 16 amino acids. Trimming left V 4 bases short and J 2 bases short, with 18 bases between. Here the CDR3 DNA reads TGTGCCAGCAGCGCGGGGCAGGGGATACCTAACACTGAAGCTTTCTTT. Translating it yields CASSAGQGIPNTEAFF.

The gene calls are TRBV28 and TRBJ2-3; weak D call: TRBD2 (6 bases). Trimming stripped 7 bases from V and 6 bases from J, with 20 bases between. Germline-derived CDR1 and CDR2 are MDHEN and SYDVKM. CDR3 length equals 15 residues. The CDR3 DNA sequence: TGTGCCAGCACTCCCTCTCCGGGGGAGATGGATACGCAGTATTTT. Residues: CASTPSPGEMDTQYF.

This clone has more than one count but fewer than ten. This chain connects TRBV12-3 or TRBV12-4 to TRBJ2-7; D call uncertain. Trimming removed 2 bases at V and 2 bases at J, with 1 base between. CDR3 length equals 11 residues. For the CDR3, the DNA is TGTGCCAGCAGTTTAACCTACGAGCAGTACTTC. It encodes CASSLTYEQYF.

The chain combines TRBV11-2 with TRBJ2-1; 7 bases fit TRBD2. V lost 4 bases, J lost 10 bases, and 4 bases stayed unmatched. CDR1 and CDR2 (germline): SGHAT, FQNNGV. This CDR3 contains 12 residues. CDR3 sequence reads: CASSSAGDEQFF. In DNA, the CDR3 is TGTGCCAGCAGCTCCGCGGGAGACGAGCAGTTCTTC. The complete variable domain, with remaining parts taken from reference TRBV11-2 and TRBJ2-1, reads EAGVAQSPRYKIIEKRQSVAFWCNPISGHATLYWYQQILGQGPKLLIQFQNNGVVDDSQLPKDRFSAERLKGVDSTLKIQPAKLEDSAVYLCASSSAGDEQFFGPGTRLTVL.